The 14 T cell receptor beta chains reported below all come from one sample, sequenced in a study of blood T cell repertoires in COVID-19 (dated by TCRdb to the early 2020s). Library method: the immunoSEQ multiplex PCR assay. TCRdb mirrors the immuneACCESS table, restricted to in-frame sequences. Some clones are absent from its copies; in checked studies, under half trace to an unresolved V gene, and the reason for the others is unknown. This sample gives some 70,000 clones in total; roughly nine tenths of them show up just once. The top ten clonotypes cover roughly 7.6% of the sample. The specimen was peripheral blood. These receptors were collected from a man between 45 and 60 years old with active COVID-19.

V gene TRBV5-1 combines with J gene TRBJ1-2; 8 bases map to TRBD1. In germline, CDR1 is SGHRS, CDR2 YFSETQ. V lost 0 bases to trimming and J lost 3 bases; unmatched junction nucleotides: 4. This CDR3 has 15 residues. CDR3 coding DNA: TGCGCCAGCAGCTTGGCGCAGGGGGCGGACTATGGCTACACCTTC. This sequence encodes CASSLAQGADYGYTF.

Only a few counts were recorded for this clone. The CDR3 sequence: CASSTGTGDSPLHF. CDR3 DNA sequence: TGTGCCAGCAGCACCGGGACAGGGGACTCACCCCTCCACTTT. The V call is TRBV6-5, the J call TRBJ1-6; 10 positions match TRBD1. CDR1 and CDR2 from the germline V gene are MNHEY and SVGAGI. The length of the CDR3 is 14 residues. The V segment lost 6 bases and the J segment 10 bases; nucleotides outside the gene matches: 6.

V and J are TRBV5-1 and TRBJ1-4; 9 bases agree with TRBD1. The length of the CDR3 is 15 residues. Germline assignment: CDR1 SGHRS and CDR2 YFSETQ. V trimming: 2 bases; J trimming: 7 bases; junction bases outside the gene matches: 6. The CDR3 DNA is TGCGCCAGCAGCTTACAGGGGGCGCAGGGTGAAAAACTGTTTTTT. Translating gives CASSLQGAQGEKLFF.

This rearrangement joins TRBV18 to TRBJ2-7; D is possibly TRBD1 (6 bases). Germline V gene data show CDR1 as KGHSH and CDR2 as LQKENI. This CDR3 comprises 13 residues. Trimming stripped 5 bases from V and 3 bases from J, with 11 bases between. In DNA, the CDR3 is TGTGCCAGCTCAGTCTCACAGGGCTACGAGCAGTACTTC. Translation: CASSVSQGYEQYF.

This clone was counted between two and nine times. V is TRBV6-1 and J is TRBJ2-7, with 7 bases fitting TRBD1. The CDR3 has 15 residues. With V trimmed by 1 base and J by 6 bases, 9 bases remained unmatched. Looked up from germline, CDR1 is MNHNS and CDR2 is SASEGT. CDR3 DNA sequence: TGTGCCAGCAGTGAAGTCCTTGGGGACAGTATCGAGCAGTACTTC. Translating it yields CASSEVLGDSIEQYF.

The genes are TRBV19 and TRBJ1-1; 7 bases agree with TRBD1. The J segment lost 0 bases and the V segment lost 2 bases, leaving 9 bases of the junction unmatched. CDR1 LNHDA and CDR2 SQIVND come from the germline V gene (reference sequence). The CDR3 runs 17 residues. This CDR3 reads CASSISGRTGLNTEAFF. The CDR3 nucleotides are TGTGCCAGTAGTATATCGGGGCGGACAGGTCTGAACACTGAAGCTTTCTTT. The full variable domain, completed using reference TRBV19 and TRBJ1-1, is DGGITQSPKYLFRKEGQNVTLSCEQNLNHDAMYWYRQDPGQGLRLIYYSQIVNDFQKGDIAEGYSVSREKKESFPLTVTSAQKNPTAFYLCASSISGRTGLNTEAFFGQGTRLTVV.

The chain joins TRBV6-1 to TRBJ2-7; D may be TRBD2 (5 bases). CDR1 is MNHNS and CDR2 is SASEGT in the germline V gene. Trimming removed 3 bases from V and 3 bases from J, with 12 bases in between. The CDR3 is 14 residues long. CDR3 nucleotide sequence: TGTGCCAGCAGTGAGAGCGCCAGCGGCTACGAGCAGTACTTC. Amino acids: CASSESASGYEQYF.

V and J are TRBV6-5 and TRBJ2-5; D is perhaps TRBD1 (5 bases). The CDR3 spans 14 residues. CDR1 MNHEY and CDR2 SVGAGI come from the germline V gene. V was clipped by 2 bases and J by 1 base, with 8 bases between them. The CDR3 bases are TGTGCCAGCAGTTACGAAAGGGGCCAAGAGACCCAGTACTTC. The encoded protein is CASSYERGQETQYF.

The CDR3 DNA reads as TGTGCCAGTAGTCCCTCGCGCTCCTACGAGCAGTACTTC. Protein sequence: CASSPSRSYEQYF. V gene TRBV19 combines with J gene TRBJ2-7; the D is unclear. The CDR3 covers 13 residues. Between the trimmed V and J ends, which lost 5 bases and 0 bases, there was a span of 8 bases. From germline, CDR1 is LNHDA and CDR2 SQIVND (reference sequence).

This chain joins TRBV2 and TRBJ2-3, with 12 nucleotides matching TRBD2. V lost 8 bases, J lost 2 bases, and 2 bases stayed unmatched. The CDR3 contains 14 residues. Germline CDR1 reads SNHLY; CDR2 reads FYNNEI. The CDR3 region is CASGLAGPTDTQYF. CDR3 DNA sequence: TGTGCCAGCGGACTAGCGGGGCCCACAGATACGCAGTATTTT.

CDR3 region: CASSLSGGSNEQFF. CDR3 sequence (DNA): TGTGCCAGCAGTTTAAGCGGGGGCTCCAATGAGCAGTTCTTC. This chain joins TRBV27 and TRBJ2-1; 8 bases are shared with TRBD2. The ends lost 2 bases at V and 6 bases at J; junction bases unmatched: 3. Germline assignment: CDR1 MNHEY and CDR2 SMNVEV (reference sequence). This CDR3 region has 14 residues.

V usage is TRBV5-5 and J usage is TRBJ1-6; D may be TRBD1 (6 bases). The CDR3 loop spans 14 amino acids. V was pared by 0 bases and J by 9 bases, with 10 bases between. CDR1 is SGHKS, CDR2 YYEKEE, per germline (reference sequence). CDR3 residues: CASSLGQEGSPLHF. As DNA, the CDR3 is TGTGCCAGCAGCTTGGGACAGGAAGGTTCACCCCTCCACTTT. Variable domain in full (rest from reference TRBV5-5 and TRBJ1-6): DAGVTQSPTHLIKTRGQQVTLRCSPISGHKSVSWYQQVLGQGPQFIFQYYEKEERGRGNFPDRFSARQFPNYSSELNVNALLLGDSALYLCASSLGQEGSPLHFGNGTRLTVT.

This chain links TRBV18 with TRBJ1-1, with 8 bases lining up with TRBD1. This CDR3 contains 15 residues. The V gene end was trimmed by 4 bases and the J gene end by 1 base; junction bases not matched to a gene: 5. Germline CDR1 and CDR2: KGHSH and LQKENI. CDR3 bases: TGTGCCAGCTCACTCGGGACAGGTGGGAACACTGAAGCTTTCTTT. Translation: CASSLGTGGNTEAFF.

This chain uses TRBV25-1 with TRBJ1-1; D may be TRBD1 (5 bases). The V gene's germline CDR1 is MGHDK and CDR2 SYGVNS. The CDR3 is 16 amino acids. Deletions cut 3 bases from V and 1 base from J, with 15 bases between. DNA of the CDR3: TGTGCCAGCAGTGATATTTCAGGGCGCGGGAACACTGAAGCTTTCTTT. Its protein is CASSDISGRGNTEAFF.